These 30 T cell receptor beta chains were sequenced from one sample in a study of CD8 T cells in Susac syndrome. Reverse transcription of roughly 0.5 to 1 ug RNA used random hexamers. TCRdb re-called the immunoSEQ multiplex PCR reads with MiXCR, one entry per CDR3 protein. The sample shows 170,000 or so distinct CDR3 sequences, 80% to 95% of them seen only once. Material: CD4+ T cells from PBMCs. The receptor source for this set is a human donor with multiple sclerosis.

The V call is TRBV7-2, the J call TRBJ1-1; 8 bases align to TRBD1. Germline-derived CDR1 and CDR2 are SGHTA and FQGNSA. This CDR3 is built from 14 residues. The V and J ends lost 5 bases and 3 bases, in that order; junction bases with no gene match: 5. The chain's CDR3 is CASSLGQGHTEAFF. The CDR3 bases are TGTGCCAGCAGCCTAGGACAGGGACACACTGAAGCTTTCTTT. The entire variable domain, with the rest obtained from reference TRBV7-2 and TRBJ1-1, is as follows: GAGVSQSPSNKVTEKGKDVELRCDPISGHTALYWYRQSLGQGLEFLIYFQGNSAPDKSGLPSDRFSAERTGGSVSTLTIQRTQQEDSAVYLCASSLGQGHTEAFFGQGTRLTVV.

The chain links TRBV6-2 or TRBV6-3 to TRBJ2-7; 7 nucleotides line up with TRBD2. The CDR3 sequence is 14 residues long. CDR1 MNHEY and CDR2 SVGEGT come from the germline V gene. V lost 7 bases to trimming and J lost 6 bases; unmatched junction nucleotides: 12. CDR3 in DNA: TGTGCCAGCACCTTTACGGGACGCGGGGGCGAGCAGTACTTC. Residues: CASTFTGRGGEQYF.

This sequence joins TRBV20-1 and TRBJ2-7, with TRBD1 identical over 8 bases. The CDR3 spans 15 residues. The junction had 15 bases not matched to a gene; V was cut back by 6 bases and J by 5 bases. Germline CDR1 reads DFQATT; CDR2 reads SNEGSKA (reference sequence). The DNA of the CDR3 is TGCAGTGCCCTCGAAAGTCGGACAGGGCTCGACGAGCAGTACTTC. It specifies CSALESRTGLDEQYF.

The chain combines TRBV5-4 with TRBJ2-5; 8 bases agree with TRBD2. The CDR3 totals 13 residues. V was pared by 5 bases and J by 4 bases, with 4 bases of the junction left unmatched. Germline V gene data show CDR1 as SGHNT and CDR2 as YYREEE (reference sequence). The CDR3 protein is CASSFSGAETQYF. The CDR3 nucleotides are TGTGCCAGCAGTTTTAGCGGGGCAGAGACCCAGTACTTC.

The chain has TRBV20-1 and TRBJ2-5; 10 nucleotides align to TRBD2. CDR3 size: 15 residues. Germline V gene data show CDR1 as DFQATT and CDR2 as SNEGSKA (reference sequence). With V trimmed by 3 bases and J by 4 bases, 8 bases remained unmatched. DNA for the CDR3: TGCAGTGCTAGTGGGCTAGCGGGGGTTGGAGAGACCCAGTACTTC. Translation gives CSASGLAGVGETQYF.

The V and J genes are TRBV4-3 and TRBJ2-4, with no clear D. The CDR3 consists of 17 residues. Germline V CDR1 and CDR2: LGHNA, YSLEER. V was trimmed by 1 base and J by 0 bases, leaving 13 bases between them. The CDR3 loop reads CASSQGRVPIAKNIQYF. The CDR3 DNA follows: TGCGCCAGCAGCCAAGGAAGGGTGCCCATAGCCAAAAACATTCAGTACTTC.

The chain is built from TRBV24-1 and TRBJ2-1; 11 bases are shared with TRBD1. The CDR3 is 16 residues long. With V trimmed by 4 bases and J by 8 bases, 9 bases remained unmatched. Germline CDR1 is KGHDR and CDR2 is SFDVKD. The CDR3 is CATSDPGQGAAYEQFF. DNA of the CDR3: TGTGCCACCAGTGACCCTGGACAGGGGGCGGCATATGAGCAGTTCTTC.

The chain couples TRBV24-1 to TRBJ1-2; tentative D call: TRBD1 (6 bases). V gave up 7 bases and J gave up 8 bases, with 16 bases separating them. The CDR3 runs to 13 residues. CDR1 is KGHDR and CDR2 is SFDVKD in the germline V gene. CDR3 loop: CATSSGAPQGYTF. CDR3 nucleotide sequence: TGTGCCACCAGCTCAGGGGCTCCCCAGGGCTACACCTTC.

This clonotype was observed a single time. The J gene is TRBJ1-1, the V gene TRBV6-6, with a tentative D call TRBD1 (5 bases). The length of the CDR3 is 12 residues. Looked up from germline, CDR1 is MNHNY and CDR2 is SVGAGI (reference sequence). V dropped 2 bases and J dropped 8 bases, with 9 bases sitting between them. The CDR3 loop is CASSYTAGEAFF. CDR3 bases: TGTGCCAGCAGTTACACGGCAGGGGAAGCTTTCTTT.

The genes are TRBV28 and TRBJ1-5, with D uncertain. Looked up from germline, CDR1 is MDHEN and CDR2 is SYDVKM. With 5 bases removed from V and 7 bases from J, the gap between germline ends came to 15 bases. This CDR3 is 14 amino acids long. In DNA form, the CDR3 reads TGTGCCAGCAGTCGTGGTCACCAGGCGCAGCCCCAGCATTTT. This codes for CASSRGHQAQPQHF.

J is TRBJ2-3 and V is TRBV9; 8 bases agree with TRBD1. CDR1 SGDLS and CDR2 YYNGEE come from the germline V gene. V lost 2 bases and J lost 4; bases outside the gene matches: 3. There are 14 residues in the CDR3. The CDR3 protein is CASSVQGASDTQYF. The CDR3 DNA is TGTGCCAGCAGCGTCCAGGGGGCATCAGATACGCAGTATTTT.

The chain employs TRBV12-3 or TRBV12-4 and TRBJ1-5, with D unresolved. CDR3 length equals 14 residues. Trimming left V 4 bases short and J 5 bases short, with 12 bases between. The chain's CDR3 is CASSSQLSDQPQHF. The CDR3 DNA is TGTGCCAGCAGTTCTCAACTTTCGGATCAGCCCCAGCATTTT.

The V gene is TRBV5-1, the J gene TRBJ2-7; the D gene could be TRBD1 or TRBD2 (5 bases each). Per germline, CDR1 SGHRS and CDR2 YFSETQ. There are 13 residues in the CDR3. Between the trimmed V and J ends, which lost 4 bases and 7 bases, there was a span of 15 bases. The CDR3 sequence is CASSKGTPGEQYF. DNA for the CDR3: TGCGCCAGCAGCAAGGGGACCCCTGGGGAGCAGTACTTC.

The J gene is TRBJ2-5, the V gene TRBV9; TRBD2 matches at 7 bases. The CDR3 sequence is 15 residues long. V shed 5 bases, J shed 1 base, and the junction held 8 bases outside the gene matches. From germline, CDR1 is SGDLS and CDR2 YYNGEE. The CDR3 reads CASSYGGVLQETQYF. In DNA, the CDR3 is TGTGCCAGCAGTTATGGGGGGGTCCTCCAAGAGACCCAGTACTTC.

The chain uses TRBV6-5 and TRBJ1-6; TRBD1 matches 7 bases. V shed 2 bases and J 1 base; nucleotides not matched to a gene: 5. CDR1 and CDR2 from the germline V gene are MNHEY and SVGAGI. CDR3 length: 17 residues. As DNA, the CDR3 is TGTGCCAGCAGTTACGGCAGACAGGGATCCTATAATTCACCCCTCCACTTT. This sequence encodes CASSYGRQGSYNSPLHF.

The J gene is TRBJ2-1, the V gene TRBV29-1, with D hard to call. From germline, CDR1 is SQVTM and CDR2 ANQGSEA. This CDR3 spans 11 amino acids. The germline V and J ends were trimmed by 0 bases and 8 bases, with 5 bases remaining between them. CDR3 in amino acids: CSVEDQDEQFF. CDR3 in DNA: TGCAGCGTTGAAGATCAGGATGAGCAGTTCTTC.

CDR3 region: CASSQDPSPFGANVLTF. CDR3 nucleotides: TGCGCCAGCAGCCAAGATCCCAGTCCCTTTGGGGCCAACGTCCTGACTTTC. The chain couples TRBV4-3 to TRBJ2-6; D unresolved. Germline CDR1 LGHNA, CDR2 YSLEER. The CDR3 has 17 residues. V was pared by 0 bases and J by 3 bases, with 12 bases between.

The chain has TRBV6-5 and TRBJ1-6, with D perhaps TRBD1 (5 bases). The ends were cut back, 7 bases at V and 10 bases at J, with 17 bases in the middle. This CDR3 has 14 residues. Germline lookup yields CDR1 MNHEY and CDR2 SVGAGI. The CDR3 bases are TGTGCCAGCAAAGTCGACAGTAACAGGTCACCCCTCCACTTT. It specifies CASKVDSNRSPLHF.

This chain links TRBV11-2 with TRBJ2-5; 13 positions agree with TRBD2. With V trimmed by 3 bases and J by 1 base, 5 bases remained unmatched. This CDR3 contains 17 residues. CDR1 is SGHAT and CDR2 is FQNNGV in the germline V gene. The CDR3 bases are TGTGCCAGCAGCTTCGGACTAGCGGGAGTCCCCCAAGAGACCCAGTACTTC. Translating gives CASSFGLAGVPQETQYF.

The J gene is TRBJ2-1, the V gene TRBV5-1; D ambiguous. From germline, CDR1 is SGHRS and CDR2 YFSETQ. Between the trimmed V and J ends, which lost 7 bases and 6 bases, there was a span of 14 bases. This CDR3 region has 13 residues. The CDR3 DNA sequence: TGCGCCAGCCGAACTGCCCAGTTCAATGAGCAGTTCTTC. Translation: CASRTAQFNEQFF.

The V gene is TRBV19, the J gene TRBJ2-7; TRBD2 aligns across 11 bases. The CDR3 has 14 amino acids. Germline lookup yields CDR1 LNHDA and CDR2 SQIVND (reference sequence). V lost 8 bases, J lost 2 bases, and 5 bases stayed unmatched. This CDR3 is CASATSGNPYEQYF. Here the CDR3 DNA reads TGTGCCAGTGCGACTAGCGGGAACCCCTACGAGCAGTACTTC.

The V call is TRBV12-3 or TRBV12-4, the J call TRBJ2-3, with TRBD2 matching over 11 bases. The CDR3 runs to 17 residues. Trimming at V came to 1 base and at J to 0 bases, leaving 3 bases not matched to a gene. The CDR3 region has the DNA TGTGCCAGCAGTTTAGGTGGGACTAGCGGAAGCACAGATACGCAGTATTTT. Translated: CASSLGGTSGSTDTQYF.

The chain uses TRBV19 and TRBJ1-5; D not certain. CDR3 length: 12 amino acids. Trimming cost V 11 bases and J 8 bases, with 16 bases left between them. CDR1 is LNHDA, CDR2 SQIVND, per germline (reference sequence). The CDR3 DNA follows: TGTGCCTCGCGAGAACCCCACGAGCCCCAGCATTTT. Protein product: CASREPHEPQHF.

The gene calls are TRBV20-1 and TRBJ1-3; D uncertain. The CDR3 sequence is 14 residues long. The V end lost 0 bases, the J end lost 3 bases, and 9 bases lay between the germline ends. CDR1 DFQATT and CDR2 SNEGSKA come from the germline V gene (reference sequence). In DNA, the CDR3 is TGCAGTGCTAGAGAGTTACTCCGTGGAAACACCATATATTTT. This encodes CSARELLRGNTIYF.

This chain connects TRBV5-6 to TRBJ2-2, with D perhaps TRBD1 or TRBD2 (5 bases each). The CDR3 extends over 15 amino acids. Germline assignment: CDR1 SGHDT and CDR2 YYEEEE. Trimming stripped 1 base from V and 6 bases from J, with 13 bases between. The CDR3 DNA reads TGTGCCAGCAGCTTGCGGGGCAGGGTGGCCGGGGAGCTGTTTTTT. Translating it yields CASSLRGRVAGELFF.

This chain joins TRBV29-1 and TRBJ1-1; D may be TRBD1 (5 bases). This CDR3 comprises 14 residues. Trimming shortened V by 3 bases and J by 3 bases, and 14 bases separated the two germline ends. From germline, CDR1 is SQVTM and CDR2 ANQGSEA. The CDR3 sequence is CSVDLAVGDTEAFF. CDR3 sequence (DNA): TGCAGCGTTGACCTGGCGGTAGGGGACACTGAAGCTTTCTTT.

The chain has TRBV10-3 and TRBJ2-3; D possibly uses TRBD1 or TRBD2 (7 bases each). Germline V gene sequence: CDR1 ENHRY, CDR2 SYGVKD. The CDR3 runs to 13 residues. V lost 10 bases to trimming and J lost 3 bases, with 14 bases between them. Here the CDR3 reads CATTQGGTDTQYF. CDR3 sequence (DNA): TGTGCCACCACGCAGGGGGGGACAGATACGCAGTATTTT.

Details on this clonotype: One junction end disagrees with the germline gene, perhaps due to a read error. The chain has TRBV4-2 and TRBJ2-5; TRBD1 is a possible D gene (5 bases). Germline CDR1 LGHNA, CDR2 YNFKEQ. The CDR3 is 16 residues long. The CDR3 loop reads CASNQELRAVGETQYF. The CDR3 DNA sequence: TGTGCCAGCAACCAAGAGCTCAGGGCAGTAGGGGAGACCCAGTACTTC.

The CDR3, as DNA: TGTGCCTGGAGTGTAGTTGGACAGGAGACCCAGTACTTC. Translated: CAWSVVGQETQYF. The rearrangement uses TRBV30 and TRBJ2-5, with a tentative D call TRBD1 (6 bases). Per the germline V gene, CDR1 is GTSNPN and CDR2 is SVGIG (reference sequence). CDR3 length: 13 residues. V was shortened by 0 bases and J by 5 bases, with 10 bases between the two germline ends.

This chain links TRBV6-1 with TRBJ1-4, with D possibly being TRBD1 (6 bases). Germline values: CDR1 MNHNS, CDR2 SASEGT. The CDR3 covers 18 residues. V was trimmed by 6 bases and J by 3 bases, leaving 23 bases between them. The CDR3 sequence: CASRTTGNVPQANEKLFF. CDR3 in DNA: TGTGCCAGCAGAACAACAGGGAACGTTCCTCAAGCTAATGAAAAACTGTTTTTT.